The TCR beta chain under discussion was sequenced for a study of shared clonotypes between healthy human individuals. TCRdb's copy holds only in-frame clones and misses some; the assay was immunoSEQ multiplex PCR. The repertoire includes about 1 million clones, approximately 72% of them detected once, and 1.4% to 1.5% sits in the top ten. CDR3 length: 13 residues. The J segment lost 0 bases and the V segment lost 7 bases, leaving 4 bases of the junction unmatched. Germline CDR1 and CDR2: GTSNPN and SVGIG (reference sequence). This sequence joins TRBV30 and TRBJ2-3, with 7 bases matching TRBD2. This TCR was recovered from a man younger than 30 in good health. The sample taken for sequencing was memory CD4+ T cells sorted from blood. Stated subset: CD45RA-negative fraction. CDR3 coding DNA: TGTGCCTCCTCTAGCGGCAGCACAGATACGCAGTATTTT. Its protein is CASSSGSTDTQYF.